One and the same sample provided the 17 T cell receptor beta chains below, sequenced in a study of T cells in Graves' hyperthyroidism and ophthalmopathy. RNA transcripts were the template for amplifying TCR beta CDR3 regions. The TCR CDR3 first-round RT-PCR relied on the HTBI primer set. TCRdb re-called the multiplex PCR reads with MiXCR, one entry per CDR3 protein. The profile shows fewer than 500,000 distinct CDR3 sequences, 14% of them singletons. Material: blood. These receptors originate from a woman aged 25-40 years with Graves' ophthalmopathy.

This clonotype was seen many times. V gene TRBV11-2 combines with J gene TRBJ1-4, with D possibly matching TRBD1 (5 bases). The germline V gene has CDR1 SGHAT and CDR2 FQNNGV. V lost 1 base and J 7 bases, leaving 10 bases between the germline ends. CDR3 length equals 14 residues. The CDR3, as DNA: TGTGCCAGCAGCTTAGGCAGGGTTGGTGAAAAACTGTTTTTT. Translation gives CASSLGRVGEKLFF. Drawing the rest from reference TRBV11-2 and TRBJ1-4, the complete variable domain is EAGVAQSPRYKIIEKRQSVAFWCNPISGHATLYWYQQILGQGPKLLIQFQNNGVVDDSQLPKDRFSAERLKGVDSTLKIQPAKLEDSAVYLCASSLGRVGEKLFFGSGTQLSVL.

There are many counts of this clonotype. The CDR3 is CASSYSGGLYEQYF. CDR3 bases: TGTGCCAGCAGCTATAGCGGGGGTTTGTACGAGCAGTACTTC. The chain joins TRBV28 to TRBJ2-7, with 9 bases aligning to TRBD2. This CDR3 has 14 residues. V was pared by 6 bases and J by 4 bases, with 7 bases of the junction left unmatched. Per germline, CDR1 MDHEN and CDR2 SYDVKM.

This clonotype has a count of ten or more. The chain links TRBV20-1 to TRBJ2-7, with 9 bases matching TRBD2. The J segment lost 5 bases and the V segment lost 4 bases, leaving 15 bases of the junction unmatched. Looked up from germline, CDR1 is DFQATT and CDR2 is SNEGSKA (reference sequence). The CDR3 length is 16 residues. This chain's CDR3 is CSAIKGGRGGHNEQYF. For the CDR3, the DNA is TGCAGTGCTATTAAAGGGGGGCGGGGGGGCCACAACGAGCAGTACTTC.

In this sample, this clonotype turned up many times. This rearrangement joins TRBV11-2 to TRBJ2-5, with a tentative D call TRBD2 (6 bases). Germline CDR1 SGHAT, CDR2 FQNNGV. The CDR3 consists of 14 residues. Deletions cut 1 base from V and 1 base from J, with 7 bases between. CDR3 nucleotide sequence: TGTGCCAGCAGCTTAGGTAGCGGCCAAGAGACCCAGTACTTC. It encodes CASSLGSGQETQYF.

The chain combines TRBV7-9 with TRBJ1-1; D gene ambiguous. Germline assignment: CDR1 SEHNR and CDR2 FQNEAQ (reference sequence). This CDR3 region has 15 residues. Trimming removed 10 bases at V and 1 base at J, with 19 bases between. CDR3 coding DNA: TGTGCCACCGTAATCTTCGAGGGAGAGAACACTGAAGCTTTCTTT. It specifies CATVIFEGENTEAFF.

This clonotype was observed at least ten times. This sequence joins TRBV20-1 and TRBJ1-2, with 7 bases lining up with TRBD1. The V gene's germline CDR1 is DFQATT and CDR2 SNEGSKA (reference sequence). V was pared by 4 bases and J by 6 bases, with 5 bases of the junction left unmatched. The CDR3 loop spans 12 amino acids. CDR3 nucleotides: TGCAGTGCTATAAGACAGGGTCATGGCTACACCTTC. Translated: CSAIRQGHGYTF.

Many counts were recorded for this clonotype. J is TRBJ1-2 and V is TRBV28; weak D call: TRBD1 (6 bases). The germline gives CDR1 MDHEN, CDR2 SYDVKM. The CDR3 runs 16 residues. V was pared by 6 bases and J by 4 bases, with 21 bases between. The CDR3 nucleotides read TGTGCCAGCAGGTCGGGCAGGGGAATGCGTTCCTATGGCTACACCTTC. It yields the protein CASRSGRGMRSYGYTF.

With regard to this clonotype: Since a much larger clone is just one base distant, this may be a read error. The CDR3 DNA is TGTGCCAGCCAAGGGAGCAGGCCAAAGACAGATACGCAGTATTTT. Its translation is CASQGSRPKTDTQYF. The rearrangement uses TRBV6-2 or TRBV6-3 and TRBJ2-3, with a possible D match to TRBD2 (5 bases). V dropped 8 bases and J dropped 3 bases, with 18 bases sitting between them. The CDR3 has 15 residues. Germline lookup yields CDR1 MNHEY and CDR2 SVGEGT.

This clonotype was observed many times. CDR3 protein: CASYASGVSYEQYF. CDR3 DNA sequence: TGTGCCAGCTATGCTAGCGGGGTCTCCTACGAGCAGTACTTC. The V call is TRBV6-1, the J call TRBJ2-7, with TRBD2 identical over 9 bases. The CDR3 sequence is 14 residues long. Trimming at V came to 8 bases and at J to 0 bases, leaving 5 bases not matched to a gene. Germline CDR1 is MNHNS and CDR2 is SASEGT.

This chain links TRBV6-1 with TRBJ2-7; TRBD1 agrees at 7 bases. Per germline, CDR1 MNHNS and CDR2 SASEGT. V dropped 6 bases and J dropped 3; count of bases not matched to a gene: 11. This CDR3 has 15 residues. The CDR3 DNA follows: TGTGCCAGCAGCTCCGGGACAGACCACGGCTACGAGCAGTACTTC. It yields the protein CASSSGTDHGYEQYF.

In its sample, this clonotype was seen many times. The CDR3 sequence is CASSSETGGPSGAQHF. Written as DNA, the CDR3 is TGTGCCAGCAGTTCCGAGACAGGGGGTCCCTCCGGGGCCCAGCATTTT. The chain recombines TRBV6-2 or TRBV6-3 with TRBJ1-5; 9 nucleotides align to TRBD1. Germline CDR1 is MNHEY and CDR2 is SVGEGT. This CDR3 is 16 amino acids long. The junction had 15 bases not matched to a gene; V was cut back by 4 bases and J by 11 bases.

This clonotype was detected many times. The V call is TRBV5-1, the J call TRBJ1-5; the match to TRBD1 covers 10 bases. V lost 4 bases, J lost 7 bases, and 5 bases stayed unmatched. Germline values: CDR1 SGHRS, CDR2 YFSETQ. CDR3 length: 14 residues. DNA of the CDR3: TGCGCCAGCAGCCCCGGACAGGGGGGACAGCCCCAGCATTTT. Its protein is CASSPGQGGQPQHF. The whole variable domain, remainder taken from reference TRBV5-1 and TRBJ1-5, is KAGVTQTPRYLIKTRGQQVTLSCSPISGHRSVSWYQQTPGQGLQFLFEYFSETQRNKGNFPGRFSGRQFSNSRSEMNVSTLELGDSALYLCASSPGQGGQPQHFGDGTRLSIL.

In its sample, this clonotype was seen many times. V gene TRBV6-1 combines with J gene TRBJ2-3, with D perhaps matching TRBD2 (5 bases). Germline CDR1 reads MNHNS; CDR2 reads SASEGT. The CDR3 totals 13 residues. The germline V and J ends were trimmed by 6 bases and 4 bases, with 11 bases remaining between them. The CDR3 DNA reads as TGTGCCAGCAGCCTGCGGGCTGCAGATACGCAGTATTTT. This encodes CASSLRAADTQYF.

This sequence joins TRBV24-1 and TRBJ2-2; D remains ambiguous. CDR3 length equals 14 residues. Trimming pared 7 bases from V and 2 bases from J, leaving 10 bases between. The germline V gene encodes CDR1 KGHDR and CDR2 SFDVKD. This CDR3 is CATRARKNTGELFF. The CDR3 DNA follows: TGTGCCACCAGGGCCCGCAAAAACACCGGGGAGCTGTTTTTT.

This clonotype was seen many times. The chain combines TRBV20-1 with TRBJ1-5, with 9 bases identical to TRBD1. Trimming removed 4 bases from V and 4 bases from J; junction bases left unmatched: 5. Germline CDR1 DFQATT, CDR2 SNEGSKA (reference sequence). The CDR3 is made up of 14 amino acids. CDR3 sequence (DNA): TGCAGTGCTACGACAGGGGGAATAAATCAGCCCCAGCATTTT. Translation: CSATTGGINQPQHF.

This clonotype came up many times. For the CDR3, the DNA is TGTGCCAGCAGTCCTAGCGGGGGGGCGTCAGGGGAGCTGTTTTTT. Translated: CASSPSGGASGELFF. The V gene is TRBV5-5, the J gene TRBJ2-2; 12 bases are a match to TRBD2. There are 15 residues in the CDR3. V trimming: 5 bases; J trimming: 8 bases; junction bases outside the gene matches: 7. Germline V gives CDR1 SGHKS, CDR2 YYEKEE (reference sequence).

This chain uses TRBV5-1 with TRBJ2-7, with 11 positions matching TRBD1. Germline V gene lookup returns CDR1 SGHRS and CDR2 YFSETQ. V was clipped by 3 bases and J by 0 bases; unmatched bases: 5. The CDR3 runs to 16 residues. The CDR3 region is CASSWGTGGNSYEQYF. The DNA for the CDR3 is TGCGCCAGCAGCTGGGGGACAGGGGGAAACTCCTACGAGCAGTACTTC.